The present entry profiles one T cell receptor beta chain with its context. Assay used: immunoSEQ multiplex PCR; TCRdb lists only in-frame clones, some missing. Of over 85,000 clones listed, over 75% are singletons. This sample is part of a study of blood T cell repertoires in COVID-19. This CDR3 is built from 15 residues. The germline CDR1 and CDR2 sequences are SGHTA and FQGNSA. After removal of 1 base from V and 6 bases from J, the junction contained 4 bases not matched to a gene. This TCR derives from a man in his 60s with acute or convalescent COVID-19. Sequencing was done on a sample of peripheral blood. The chain couples TRBV7-2 to TRBJ2-1; TRBD1 matches at 9 bases. The CDR3 DNA reads as TGTGCCAGCAGCTTAGGAGGGACAGGGATCAATGAGCAGTTCTTC. The encoded protein is CASSLGGTGINEQFF.